The 8 T cell receptor beta chains presented below share a single source sample, sequenced in a study of blood T cell repertoires in COVID-19. Measured with immunoSEQ multiplex PCR; TCRdb has only the in-frame clones, and not every one. The table lists 150,000 to 250,000 clones, 82% of them singletons. Material: PBMCs or T cells enriched from blood (not recorded which). All receptors derive from a man aged 35-49 years who had recovered from COVID-19.

V gene TRBV6-6 combines with J gene TRBJ2-3; 7 bases match TRBD1. The V segment lost 8 bases and the J segment 0 bases; nucleotides outside the gene matches: 5. Per the germline V gene, CDR1 is MNHNY and CDR2 is SVGAGI (reference sequence). The CDR3 sequence is 14 residues long. The CDR3 DNA sequence: TGTGCCAGCTCCGGGACAGCTAGCACAGATACGCAGTATTTT. This sequence encodes CASSGTASTDTQYF.

This chain connects TRBV27 to TRBJ1-5, with 10 bases matching TRBD1. The CDR3 is 16 amino acids. The germline V gene encodes CDR1 MNHEY and CDR2 SMNVEV (reference sequence). V trimming: 6 bases; J trimming: 5 bases; junction bases outside the gene matches: 10. The CDR3 protein is CASRPNTGQGYQPQHF. CDR3 nucleotides: TGTGCCAGCAGGCCCAATACGGGACAGGGGTATCAGCCCCAGCATTTT.

The CDR3 loop is CAITSGIYNEQFF. DNA for the CDR3: TGTGCCATCACTAGCGGGATCTACAATGAGCAGTTCTTC. V usage is TRBV10-3 and J usage is TRBJ2-1; 9 bases map to TRBD2. V gave up 7 bases and J gave up 3 bases; unmatched junction bases: 1. The germline V gene encodes CDR1 ENHRY and CDR2 SYGVKD. CDR3 length: 13 residues.

The gene calls are TRBV7-3 and TRBJ2-3; maybe TRBD2 (5 bases). From germline, CDR1 is SGHTA and CDR2 FQGTGA. CDR3 length: 14 residues. Trimming removed 6 bases at V and 1 base at J, with 11 bases between. The CDR3 DNA is TGTGCCAGCAGTCCCGGACTTCGCACAGATACGCAGTATTTT. It yields the protein CASSPGLRTDTQYF.

The table lists this clone with a few counts. The V and J genes are TRBV11-2 and TRBJ1-1; 7 nucleotides line up with TRBD1. From germline, CDR1 is SGHAT and CDR2 FQNNGV. There are 15 residues in the CDR3. V shed 4 bases and J 1 base; nucleotides not matched to a gene: 6. The CDR3 region has the DNA TGTGCCAGCAGCTCCTTCAACAGGGGGAACACTGAAGCTTTCTTT. Encoded protein: CASSSFNRGNTEAFF.

This clone was detected only a few times. The chain uses TRBV28 and TRBJ2-1, with 13 bases aligning to TRBD2. Germline lookup yields CDR1 MDHEN and CDR2 SYDVKM. The length of the CDR3 is 15 residues. V dropped 3 bases and J dropped 7; count of bases not matched to a gene: 3. The CDR3 reads CASSFPGLAGNEQFF. The CDR3 nucleotides are TGTGCCAGCAGTTTCCCGGGACTAGCGGGAAATGAGCAGTTCTTC.

This clone was seen a single time. J is TRBJ2-3 and V is TRBV5-1; 8 bases are shared with TRBD2. Trimming cost V 0 bases and J 5 bases; bases outside gene matches: 8. Germline V lookup: CDR1 SGHRS, CDR2 YFSETQ. The CDR3 consists of 16 residues. The CDR3 sequence is CASSLDRAGVVDTQYF. CDR3 coding DNA: TGCGCCAGCAGCTTGGATCGAGCGGGAGTGGTAGATACGCAGTATTTT.

V gene TRBV2 combines with J gene TRBJ2-7; 11 bases align to TRBD2. Germline V gene data show CDR1 as SNHLY and CDR2 as FYNNEI. After removal of 5 bases from V and 9 bases from J, the junction contained 12 bases not matched to a gene. This CDR3 comprises 15 residues. The CDR3 DNA sequence: TGTGCCAGCAGTTACACGACTAGCGGGAACTCGGCGCAGTACGTC. Encoded protein: CASSYTTSGNSAQYV.